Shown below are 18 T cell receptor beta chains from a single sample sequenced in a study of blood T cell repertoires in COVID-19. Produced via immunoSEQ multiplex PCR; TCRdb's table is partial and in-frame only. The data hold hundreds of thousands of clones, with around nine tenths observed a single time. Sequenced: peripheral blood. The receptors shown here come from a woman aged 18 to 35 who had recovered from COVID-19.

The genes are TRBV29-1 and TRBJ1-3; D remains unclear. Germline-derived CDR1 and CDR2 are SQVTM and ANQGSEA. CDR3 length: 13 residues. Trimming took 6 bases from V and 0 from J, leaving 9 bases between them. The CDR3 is CSVKASSGNTIYF. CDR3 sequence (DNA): TGCAGCGTCAAAGCAAGCTCTGGAAACACCATATATTTT.

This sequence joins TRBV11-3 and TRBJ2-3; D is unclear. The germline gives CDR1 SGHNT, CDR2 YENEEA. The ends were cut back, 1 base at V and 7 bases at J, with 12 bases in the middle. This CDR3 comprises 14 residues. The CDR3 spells CASSLVEQRNTQYF. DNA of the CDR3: TGTGCCAGCAGCTTAGTGGAGCAGCGAAATACGCAGTATTTT.

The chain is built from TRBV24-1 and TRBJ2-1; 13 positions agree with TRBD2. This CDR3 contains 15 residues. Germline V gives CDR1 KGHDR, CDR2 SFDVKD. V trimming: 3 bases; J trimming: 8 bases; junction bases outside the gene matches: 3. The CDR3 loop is CATSDTTSGRYEQFF. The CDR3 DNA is TGTGCCACCAGTGATACGACTAGCGGGAGGTATGAGCAGTTCTTC.

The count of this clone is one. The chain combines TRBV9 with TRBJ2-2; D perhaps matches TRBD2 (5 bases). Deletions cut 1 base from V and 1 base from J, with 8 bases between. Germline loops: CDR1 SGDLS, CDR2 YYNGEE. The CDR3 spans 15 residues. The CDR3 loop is CASSVLAENTGELFF. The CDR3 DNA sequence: TGTGCCAGCAGCGTACTAGCCGAGAACACCGGGGAGCTGTTTTTT.

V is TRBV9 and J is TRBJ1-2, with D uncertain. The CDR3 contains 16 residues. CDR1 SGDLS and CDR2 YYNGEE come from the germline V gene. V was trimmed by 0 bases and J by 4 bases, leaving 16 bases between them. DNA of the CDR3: TGTGCCAGCAGCGTAGGTCCGAACGGGATACTCTATGGCTACACCTTC. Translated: CASSVGPNGILYGYTF.

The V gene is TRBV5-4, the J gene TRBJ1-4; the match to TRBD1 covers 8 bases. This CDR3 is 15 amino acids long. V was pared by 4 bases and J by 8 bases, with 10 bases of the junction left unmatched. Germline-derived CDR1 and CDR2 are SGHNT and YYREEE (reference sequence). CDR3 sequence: CASSVWTGRHEKLFF. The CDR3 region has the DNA TGTGCCAGCAGCGTTTGGACAGGGAGGCACGAAAAACTGTTTTTT.

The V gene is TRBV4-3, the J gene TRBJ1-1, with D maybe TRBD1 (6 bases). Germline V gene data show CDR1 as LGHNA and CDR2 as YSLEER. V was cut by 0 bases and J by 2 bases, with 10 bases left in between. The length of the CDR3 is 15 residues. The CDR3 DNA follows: TGCGCCAGCAGCCAAGATAGGGGGGGTAACACTGAAGCTTTCTTT. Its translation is CASSQDRGGNTEAFF.

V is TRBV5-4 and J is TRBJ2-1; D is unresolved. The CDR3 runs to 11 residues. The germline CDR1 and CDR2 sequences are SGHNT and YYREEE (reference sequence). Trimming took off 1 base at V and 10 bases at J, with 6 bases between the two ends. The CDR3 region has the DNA TGTGCCAGCAGCTTGACGAGGGAGCAGTTCTTC. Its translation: CASSLTREQFF.

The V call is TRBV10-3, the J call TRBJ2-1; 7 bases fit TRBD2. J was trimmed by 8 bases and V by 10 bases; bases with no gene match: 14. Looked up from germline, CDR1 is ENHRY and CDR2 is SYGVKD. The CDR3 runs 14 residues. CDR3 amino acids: CATKAGDRGHEQFF. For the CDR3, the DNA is TGTGCCACCAAGGCGGGAGATCGGGGCCATGAGCAGTTCTTC.

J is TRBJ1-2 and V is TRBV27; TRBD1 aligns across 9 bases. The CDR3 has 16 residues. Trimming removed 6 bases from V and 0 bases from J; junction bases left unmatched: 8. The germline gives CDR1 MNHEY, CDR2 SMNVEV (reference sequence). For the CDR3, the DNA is TGTGCCAGCAGACAGGGGGCGGGTGGAGCTAACTATGGCTACACCTTC. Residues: CASRQGAGGANYGYTF.

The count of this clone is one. CDR3 bases: TGTGCCAGCAGCTCGTCCAGGGGGAATTGGGCAGATACGCAGTATTTT. Translated, it gives CASSSSRGNWADTQYF. This rearrangement joins TRBV7-2 to TRBJ2-3; 7 bases line up with TRBD1. V lost 4 bases and J lost 4; bases outside the gene matches: 11. CDR1 is SGHTA and CDR2 is FQGNSA in the germline V gene. The CDR3 loop spans 16 amino acids.

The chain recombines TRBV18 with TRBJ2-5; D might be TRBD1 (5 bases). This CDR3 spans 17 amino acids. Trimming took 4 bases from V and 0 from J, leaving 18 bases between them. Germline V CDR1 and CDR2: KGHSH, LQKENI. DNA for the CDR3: TGTGCCAGCTCACTAACCAACGAACAGGCGTACCAAGAGACCCAGTACTTC. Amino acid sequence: CASSLTNEQAYQETQYF.

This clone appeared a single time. The CDR3 loop is CAAGGHPSSGNTIYF. The CDR3 bases are TGTGCCGCCGGGGGGCATCCCAGCTCTGGAAACACCATATATTTT. The chain combines TRBV19 with TRBJ1-3, with D maybe TRBD1 (6 bases). V was trimmed by 11 bases and J by 0 bases, leaving 17 bases between them. The CDR3 covers 15 residues. Germline V gene data show CDR1 as LNHDA and CDR2 as SQIVND (reference sequence).

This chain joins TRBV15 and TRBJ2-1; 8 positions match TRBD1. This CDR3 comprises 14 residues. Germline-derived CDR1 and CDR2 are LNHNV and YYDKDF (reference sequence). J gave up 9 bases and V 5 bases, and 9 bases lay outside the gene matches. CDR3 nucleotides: TGTGCCACCAGCGGCGGGACAGGCTTTCCTGAGCAGTTCTTC. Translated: CATSGGTGFPEQFF.

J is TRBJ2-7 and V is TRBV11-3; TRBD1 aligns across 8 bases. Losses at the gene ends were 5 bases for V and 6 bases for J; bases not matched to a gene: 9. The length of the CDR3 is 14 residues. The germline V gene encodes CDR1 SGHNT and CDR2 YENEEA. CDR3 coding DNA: TGTGCCAGCAGCACACGGCAGGGGGCCTTCGAGCAGTACGTC. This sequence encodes CASSTRQGAFEQYV.

The CDR3 DNA reads as TGTGCCAGCAGCCCTGGAACGGGGCTAGCGGGAGTTTTTCCCTACGAGCAGTACGTC. This sequence encodes CASSPGTGLAGVFPYEQYV. This chain connects TRBV5-6 to TRBJ2-7; 10 bases are shared with TRBD2. The V gene's germline CDR1 is SGHDT and CDR2 YYEEEE. This CDR3 contains 19 residues. V was clipped by 4 bases and J by 2 bases; unmatched bases: 18.

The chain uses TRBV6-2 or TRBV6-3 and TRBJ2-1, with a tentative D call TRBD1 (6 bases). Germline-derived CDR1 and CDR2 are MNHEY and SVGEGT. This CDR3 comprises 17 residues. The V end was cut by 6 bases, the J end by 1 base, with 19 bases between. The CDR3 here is CASSLNREVSSYNEQFF. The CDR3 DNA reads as TGTGCCAGCAGCTTAAACAGGGAAGTTTCTTCCTACAATGAGCAGTTCTTC.

CDR3 sequence reads: CASSESSANNEQFF. CDR3 nucleotides: TGCGCCAGCAGTGAGTCCAGTGCAAACAATGAGCAGTTCTTC. The chain uses TRBV10-1 and TRBJ2-1, with D unclear. The CDR3 extends over 14 amino acids. Germline lookup yields CDR1 WNHNN and CDR2 SYGVQD (reference sequence). V shed 0 bases and J shed 5 bases, with 8 bases lying between them.